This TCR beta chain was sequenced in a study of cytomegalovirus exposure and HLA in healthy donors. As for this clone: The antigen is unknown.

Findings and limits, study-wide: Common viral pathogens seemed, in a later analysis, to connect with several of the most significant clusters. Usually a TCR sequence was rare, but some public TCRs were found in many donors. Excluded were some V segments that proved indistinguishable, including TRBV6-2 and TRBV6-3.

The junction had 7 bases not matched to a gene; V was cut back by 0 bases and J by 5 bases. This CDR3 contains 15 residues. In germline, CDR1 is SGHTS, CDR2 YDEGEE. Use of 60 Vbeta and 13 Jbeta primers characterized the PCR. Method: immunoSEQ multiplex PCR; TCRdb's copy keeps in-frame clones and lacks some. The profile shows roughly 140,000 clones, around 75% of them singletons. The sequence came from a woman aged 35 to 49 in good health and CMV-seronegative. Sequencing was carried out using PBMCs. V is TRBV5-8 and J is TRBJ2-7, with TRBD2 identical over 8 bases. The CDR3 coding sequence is TGTGCCAGCAGCTTGGATGGTAGCGGGATAGACGAGCAGTACTTC. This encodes CASSLDGSGIDEQYF.